This entry lists 24 T cell receptor beta chains sequenced from one sample in a study of blood T cell repertoires in COVID-19. TCRdb keeps only in-frame clones here, not all; method: immunoSEQ multiplex PCR. Altogether 120,000 to 150,000 clones are present, roughly 82% being singletons, with the ten largest covering about 12%. The specimen sequenced was peripheral blood. These receptors originate from a man older than 75 with acute or convalescent COVID-19.

The J gene is TRBJ1-1, the V gene TRBV5-5; D possibly corresponds to TRBD1 (5 bases). CDR3 length: 14 residues. Between the trimmed V and J ends, which lost 0 bases and 1 base, there was a span of 7 bases. Germline V gene lookup returns CDR1 SGHKS and CDR2 YYEKEE (reference sequence). The CDR3 DNA follows: TGTGCCAGCAGCTTGGAACAGGCGAACACTGAAGCTTTCTTT. This encodes CASSLEQANTEAFF.

The CDR3 nucleotides read TGTGCCAGCAGGCCGGGACAGGGGAACTATGGCTACACCTTC. It encodes CASRPGQGNYGYTF. The chain joins TRBV5-4 to TRBJ1-2, with 10 bases fitting TRBD1. V lost 5 bases to trimming and J lost 2 bases; unmatched junction nucleotides: 3. The CDR3 covers 14 residues. Germline loops: CDR1 SGHNT, CDR2 YYREEE (reference sequence).

The table lists this clone with a count of one. This chain connects TRBV6-2 or TRBV6-3 to TRBJ2-2, with 8 bases aligning to TRBD2. Trimming removed 0 bases from V and 0 bases from J; junction bases left unmatched: 9. CDR1 is MNHEY, CDR2 SVGEGT, per germline. The CDR3 has 19 amino acids. Here the CDR3 DNA reads TGTGCCAGCAGTTACTCGGTCGGCGGGGGGCTACCGAACACCGGGGAGCTGTTTTTT. Translated, it gives CASSYSVGGGLPNTGELFF.

In this sample, this clone turned up once. The chain carries TRBV5-4 and TRBJ1-4, with 8 nucleotides matching TRBD1. Trimming took 4 bases from V and 4 from J; bases not matched to a gene: 6. CDR1 is SGHNT, CDR2 YYREEE, per germline (reference sequence). The CDR3 is 15 residues long. CDR3 in DNA: TGTGCCAGCAGCCTCGGGACAGGCCTTAATGAAAAACTGTTTTTT. This translates into CASSLGTGLNEKLFF.

This chain links TRBV5-1 with TRBJ2-5, with a weak D call TRBD2 (5 bases). Germline loops: CDR1 SGHRS, CDR2 YFSETQ. The CDR3 is 16 residues long. The germline V and J ends were trimmed by 0 bases and 6 bases, with 18 bases remaining between them. The chain's CDR3 is CASSLASGEGVKTQYF. The CDR3 bases are TGCGCCAGCAGCTTGGCGTCGGGTGAGGGTGTAAAGACCCAGTACTTC. The full variable domain, in which reference TRBV5-1 and TRBJ2-5 provide the parts outside the CDR3, is KAGVTQTPRYLIKTRGQQVTLSCSPISGHRSVSWYQQTPGQGLQFLFEYFSETQRNKGNFPGRFSGRQFSNSRSEMNVSTLELGDSALYLCASSLASGEGVKTQYFGPGTRLLVL.

The V call is TRBV5-1, the J call TRBJ2-2; tentatively, D is TRBD2 (5 bases). Trimming pared 0 bases from V and 6 bases from J, leaving 12 bases between. The CDR3 consists of 15 residues. Per the germline V gene, CDR1 is SGHRS and CDR2 is YFSETQ. CDR3 DNA sequence: TGCGCCAGCAGCTTGGAGGCGGGCTGGGCCGGGGAGCTGTTTTTT. This translates into CASSLEAGWAGELFF. Filled out from reference TRBV5-1 and TRBJ2-2, the complete variable domain reads KAGVTQTPRYLIKTRGQQVTLSCSPISGHRSVSWYQQTPGQGLQFLFEYFSETQRNKGNFPGRFSGRQFSNSRSEMNVSTLELGDSALYLCASSLEAGWAGELFFGEGSRLTVL.

The chain is built from TRBV7-9 and TRBJ1-5; maybe TRBD1 (5 bases). Germline V gene sequence: CDR1 SEHNR, CDR2 FQNEAQ (reference sequence). Trimming cost V 1 base and J 9 bases, with 16 bases left between them. CDR3 length equals 15 residues. CDR3 in DNA: TGTGCCAGCAGCTTAGGGGGACCGGGGGAAATGCCCCAGCATTTT. It encodes CASSLGGPGEMPQHF.

This clone occurred a few times. This chain links TRBV4-3 with TRBJ2-3; D may be TRBD2 (6 bases). There are 16 residues in the CDR3. Germline CDR1 LGHNA, CDR2 YSLEER. V dropped 1 base and J dropped 2 bases, with 13 bases sitting between them. CDR3 in amino acids: CASSQGLGGDTDTQYF. The CDR3 DNA reads TGCGCCAGCAGCCAAGGCCTCGGGGGTGACACAGATACGCAGTATTTT.

V and J are TRBV5-1 and TRBJ2-1, with 9 bases aligning to TRBD2. The J segment lost 7 bases and the V segment lost 0 bases, leaving 11 bases of the junction unmatched. The CDR3 consists of 17 residues. Germline V gives CDR1 SGHRS, CDR2 YFSETQ. The CDR3 DNA reads as TGCGCCAGCAGCTTGGTCGGCGGGGGGGCCGGAAATAATGAGCAGTTCTTC. Encoded protein: CASSLVGGGAGNNEQFF.

V is TRBV28 and J is TRBJ1-2; 7 bases map to TRBD1. The CDR3 loop spans 13 amino acids. Germline-derived CDR1 and CDR2 are MDHEN and SYDVKM. J lost 8 bases, V lost 6 bases, and 9 bases had no gene match. In DNA form, the CDR3 reads TGTGCCAGCAGATCAGACAGGGAACGGGGCTACACCTTC. Amino acids: CASRSDRERGYTF.

The J gene is TRBJ2-7, the V gene TRBV6-2 or TRBV6-3, with D unclear. V was shortened by 5 bases and J by 2 bases, with 13 bases between the two germline ends. CDR1 and CDR2 from the germline V gene are MNHEY and SVGEGT. This CDR3 is 14 amino acids long. The CDR3 is CASSRMILTYEQYF. The CDR3 region has the DNA TGTGCCAGCAGTCGCATGATACTGACCTACGAGCAGTACTTC.

The chain uses TRBV24-1 and TRBJ1-5, with D possibly matching TRBD1 (5 bases). V dropped 3 bases and J dropped 1 base, with 9 bases sitting between them. Germline V gives CDR1 KGHDR, CDR2 SFDVKD. This CDR3 comprises 15 residues. DNA of the CDR3: TGTGCCACCAGTGATACCCGGGGGAGCAATCAGCCCCAGCATTTT. Its translation is CATSDTRGSNQPQHF.

This chain joins TRBV7-3 and TRBJ2-1, with 10 bases fitting TRBD2. This CDR3 is 17 amino acids long. Germline V gene sequence: CDR1 SGHTA, CDR2 FQGTGA. Germline trimming cut 5 bases from V and 7 bases from J; bases unmatched to any gene: 14. This CDR3 reads CASSPGPLSGGANEQFF. The CDR3 region has the DNA TGTGCCAGCAGCCCGGGCCCCTTAAGCGGGGGGGCAAATGAGCAGTTCTTC.

This rearrangement joins TRBV2 to TRBJ1-2; D is ambiguous. V lost 6 bases to trimming and J lost 5 bases, with 13 bases between them. Germline-derived CDR1 and CDR2 are SNHLY and FYNNEI. The CDR3 runs to 13 residues. CDR3 DNA: TGTGCCAGCAGCGACCGGGTTACGTATGGCTACACCTTC. Translation gives CASSDRVTYGYTF.

CDR3 amino acids: CASSADRDSYNYGYTF. As DNA, the CDR3 is TGTGCCAGCAGCGCGGACCGGGACAGCTATAACTATGGCTACACCTTC. The chain uses TRBV11-2 and TRBJ1-2, with 7 bases aligning to TRBD1. CDR1 SGHAT and CDR2 FQNNGV come from the germline V gene. This CDR3 spans 16 amino acids. Germline trimming cut 5 bases from V and 1 base from J; bases unmatched to any gene: 10.

This chain joins TRBV7-9 and TRBJ1-1; possibly TRBD1 for D (6 bases). V was cut by 3 bases and J by 4 bases, with 15 bases left in between. Germline V gives CDR1 SEHNR, CDR2 FQNEAQ (reference sequence). The CDR3 is 15 amino acids. CDR3 coding DNA: TGTGCCAGCAGCTTTTTAACAGGGCGCGGCACTGAAGCTTTCTTT. Its protein product is CASSFLTGRGTEAFF.

The V gene is TRBV9, the J gene TRBJ2-2; possibly TRBD2 for D (6 bases). Looked up from germline, CDR1 is SGDLS and CDR2 is YYNGEE. The V gene lost 6 bases and the J gene lost 5 bases, with 14 bases spanning the gap. The CDR3 spans 14 residues. CDR3 in amino acids: CASTIHGGTGELFF. The CDR3, as DNA: TGTGCCAGCACCATTCATGGGGGGACCGGGGAGCTGTTTTTT.

The chain links TRBV27 to TRBJ2-7; 9 bases match TRBD2. With V trimmed by 5 bases and J by 2 bases, 1 base remained unmatched. Germline V lookup: CDR1 MNHEY, CDR2 SMNVEV (reference sequence). There are 13 residues in the CDR3. The CDR3 protein is CASSSGGPYEQYF. The CDR3 nucleotides read TGTGCCAGCAGTAGCGGGGGGCCCTACGAGCAGTACTTC.

This clone was found a few times. The V call is TRBV7-3, the J call TRBJ2-2; a possible D gene is TRBD2 (6 bases). With 0 bases removed from V and 3 bases from J, the gap between germline ends came to 11 bases. The CDR3 is 16 amino acids. Germline CDR1 SGHTA, CDR2 FQGTGA. Here the CDR3 DNA reads TGTGCCAGCAGCTTAACGGGGGGACCTTACACCGGGGAGCTGTTTTTT. It specifies CASSLTGGPYTGELFF.

J is TRBJ2-6 and V is TRBV30; D is undetermined. The CDR3 has 14 amino acids. V dropped 2 bases and J dropped 2 bases, with 7 bases sitting between them. Germline V lookup: CDR1 GTSNPN, CDR2 SVGIG (reference sequence). In nucleotides, the CDR3 is TGTGCCTGGAGTCGACAAACTGGGGCCAACGTCCTGACTTTC. It codes for CAWSRQTGANVLTF.

The gene calls are TRBV7-6 and TRBJ1-5; 7 nucleotides line up with TRBD1. CDR3 length: 15 amino acids. Germline values: CDR1 SGHVS, CDR2 FNYEAQ. With 1 base clipped from V and 7 bases from J, the junction kept 7 bases outside the gene matches. CDR3 sequence reads: CASSLGTGGGQPQHF. The CDR3 DNA is TGTGCCAGCAGCTTAGGGACAGGAGGAGGGCAGCCCCAGCATTTT. Using reference TRBV7-6 and TRBJ1-5 for the parts outside the CDR3, the full variable domain is GAGVSQSPRYKVTKRGQDVALRCDPISGHVSLYWYRQALGQGPEFLTYFNYEAQQDKSGLPNDRFSAERPEGSISTLTIQRTEQRDSAMYRCASSLGTGGGQPQHFGDGTRLSIL.

V gene TRBV9 combines with J gene TRBJ2-1, with 8 bases identical to TRBD2. Trimming removed 0 bases from V and 4 bases from J; junction bases left unmatched: 6. Per germline, CDR1 SGDLS and CDR2 YYNGEE. The CDR3 runs to 16 residues. The CDR3 region has the DNA TGTGCCAGCAGCGTAGCTACTAGCGGAGTATACAATGAGCAGTTCTTC. Encoded protein: CASSVATSGVYNEQFF.

The chain uses TRBV7-9 and TRBJ1-5; TRBD1 agrees at 9 bases. Germline lookup yields CDR1 SEHNR and CDR2 FQNEAQ (reference sequence). After removal of 5 bases from V and 5 bases from J, the junction contained 7 bases not matched to a gene. The CDR3 runs to 15 residues. CDR3 region: CASSRDWDRDQPQHF. The CDR3 nucleotides are TGTGCCAGCAGCCGGGACTGGGACAGGGATCAGCCCCAGCATTTT.

The gene calls are TRBV5-1 and TRBJ2-2; no definite D call. With 0 bases removed from V and 4 bases from J, the gap between germline ends came to 10 bases. The CDR3 consists of 15 residues. Germline CDR1 and CDR2: SGHRS and YFSETQ. The CDR3 loop is CASSLDGGLTGELFF. The CDR3 DNA is TGCGCCAGCAGCTTGGACGGTGGGCTCACCGGGGAGCTGTTTTTT.